Detailed here is one T cell receptor (beta chain). This sample was taken from a study of blood T cell repertoires in COVID-19. Trimming removed 6 bases from V and 9 bases from J, with 16 bases in between. This CDR3 region has 14 residues. The germline V gene has CDR1 SGHDT and CDR2 YYEEEE. Method: immunoSEQ multiplex PCR; TCRdb's copy keeps in-frame clones and lacks some. The sample shows around 150,000 clones, around 80% of them seen only once. V is TRBV5-6 and J is TRBJ1-6; no clear D gene. This sequence was found in a man aged 50-59 years who had recovered from COVID-19. Material for sequencing was PBMCs or T cells enriched from blood (not recorded which). In nucleotides, the CDR3 is TGTGCCAGCACCAAACGGGAGCGGGGTTCACCCCTCCACTTT. It translates to CASTKRERGSPLHF.